This T cell receptor beta chain was captured in a study of cytomegalovirus exposure and HLA in healthy donors (TCRdb year 2017). Regarding the study in general: An earlier analysis of a few hundred of the donors reported approximately 280 Gb of sequence data and 117 million unique TCR beta sequences obtained from approximately 180 million T cells. The study combined high-throughput TCR immunosequencing, statistical association of individual TCRs with disease status, and machine learning to predict cytomegalovirus infection status. The study aimed to test whether signatures of past pathogen exposure could be identified by cataloging public T cell receptors. Besides the first cohort of roughly 700 subjects, a separate validation cohort made up of some 110 different subjects was used. A later genetic analysis took genome-wide SNP genotypes for about 55% of the roughly 670 donors and used that subset as a discovery cohort. An early release covering 550 to 650 HLA-typed donors comprised about 290 gigabases of sequencing data and 85 million or so unique TCR sequences. An earlier analysis of more than 450 of the donors used high-throughput TCR beta sequencing to judge whether each TCR beta V gene segment behaved as functional or pseudogenic. The number of donors typed differed by locus, with roughly 629-640 for A, B, C, DRB1 and DQB1, roughly 550 for DQA1, approximately 570 for DPA1, and some 440 for DPB1. All discovery cohort repertoires had been generated using a single sequencing platform. The later analysis used no new phenotypic data to find candidate immune exposures, relying instead on TCR beta sequences and their occurrence across donors. HLA typing covered class I and class II loci at four-digit resolution. Roughly five DR-DQ haplotypes were handled as single units for association and clustering, since linkage in the cohort was strong. Donor age, sex, ethnicity and CMV serostatus were collected together with the repertoire data. In a later analysis, previously published TCR beta repertoires from several hundred donors were re-analyzed and high-resolution HLA genotyping was added so that TCR occurrence patterns could be studied. Among some 400 genotyped donors of the cohort, an average of around 240,000 unique TCR beta nucleotide sequences was sequenced per donor, of which roughly 17% were non-productive. The study used immunosequencing to profile the T cell repertoires of 670 or so subjects and linked those repertoires to cytomegalovirus serostatus. Among the roughly 430 genotyped donors, more than 70% belonged to the genetic ancestry cluster associated with self-reported Caucasian donors.

Concerning this clone itself: Its antigen is unknown. No base quality values were provided; no much bigger clone lies one nucleotide off.

Library preparation was by the immunoSEQ multiplex PCR assay. A mixture of 60 forward primers for TCR Vbeta segments and 13 reverse primers for TCR Jbeta segments was used in the multiplex PCR. The CDR3 region of rearranged TCR beta genes was amplified from genomic DNA by a multiplex PCR assay. Amplified TCR beta libraries were sequenced as 87-base-pair reads on the Illumina HiSeq System. Turning to the authors' computational methods: Across the 670 or so repertoires, a later analysis counted about 81 million unique TCR beta chains, 9.5 million to 13 million of which were shared by at least two donors. Raw reads were error-corrected and collapsed into unique sequences by a nearest-neighbor algorithm in which closely related sequences were merged to remove PCR and sequencing errors. To assign V, D and J gene segments, CDR3 sequences were aligned to IMGT reference sequences. For a sequence to be retained, a match of at least six nucleotides to both a V gene segment and a J gene segment was required. Rearrangements were called productive when the CDR3 lacked stop codons and stayed in frame with V and J; all others were non-productive. Following IMGT convention, CDR3 was defined as the stretch from the second conserved V-encoded cysteine to the conserved J-encoded phenylalanine. Sequences without an unambiguous match to a single V gene segment were excluded from the earlier analysis of a few hundred of the donors. In an earlier analysis of a few hundred of the donors, V segments were called functional above 56.7% productive rearrangements and were called segregating when the between-donor standard deviation exceeded 5%. A statistical classification framework was developed to diagnose cytomegalovirus status using the catalog of TCR beta chain sequences. In a later analysis, TCR nucleotide sequences were compared against IMGT/GENE-DB human TR gene sequences so that V and J genes could be assigned. A later analysis assigned CDR3 sequences and most-parsimonious VDJ recombination scenarios with the TCRdist pipeline. In a later analysis, each TCR beta chain was defined by its CDR3 amino acid sequence together with its V-gene family, and reads without a unique V-gene family were excluded. As a way to deal with suspected cross-contamination and a sequencing artifact, a later analysis dropped 640 or so nucleotide sequences that were highly shared and had low generation probability. In a later analysis, a clonal expansion index for each public chain was calculated from normalized within-repertoire ranks of inferred template counts. A later analysis computed generation probabilities with a VDJ recombination model fitted to out-of-frame rearrangements, and checked the results against IGoR. A later analysis scored TCR-TCR, TCR-HLA and TCR-CMV co-occurrence with hypergeometric tests, applying a repertoire-size bias correction to TCR pairs. To estimate false discovery rates, a later analysis permuted the HLA or CMV assignments 20 times. A later analysis grouped co-occurring TCRs with DBSCAN, adding TCRdist sequence similarity when clustering within HLA-allele-positive subsets. Repertoires with fewer than 30,000 or more than 120,000 public chains were left out of co-occurrence clustering, as were a few repertoires with anomalous nucleotide sharing. Not all clones reach the TCRdb copy of this immuneACCESS table, which keeps in-frame sequences only. Checked studies attribute under half of the gap to unresolved V genes and leave the rest unexplained. D and trimming were read from the DNA, whereas the V and J calls and clone size are those reported in that table. The sample table shows 100,000 to 150,000 clones, and roughly 78% are seen once. The ten largest make up about 9.2% of the sample.

The cohort consisted of 666 healthy bone marrow donors. All cohort members were sampled while nominally healthy, although unrecorded immune exposures were likely present. The donor tested CMV seropositive and was one of the 289 seropositive cohort members. Each donor provided a peripheral blood sample, and peripheral blood mononuclear cells were used for TCR beta sequencing. The Qiagen DNeasy Blood Extraction Kit was used to extract genomic DNA from the blood cell samples. The CDR3 has 16 amino acids, counting the end cysteine and phenylalanine. The CDR3 DNA has 48 bases and is translated from base 1. According to the germline V gene, CDR1 reads KGHSH and CDR2 reads LQKENI. Relative to germline, V is 2 bases shorter and J is 5 bases shorter, with 18 bases between their ends. Points the paper makes about the study in general: Specific HLA alleles were associated with 15,000 to 20,000 TCR beta sequences at a false discovery rate of 0.05 in a later analysis. An association between a missense DCLRE1C variant and V-gene and J-gene trimming of TCR beta chains was found in a later genetic analysis and replicated in an independent cohort. Roughly uniform sequencing depth across donors was assumed in presence/absence analyses, although this assumption may not hold. A further reported finding was that TCR beta sequences accurately predicted the HLA-A and HLA-B alleles for most subjects in the first cohort. The classifier was reported to diagnose cytomegalovirus status with high specificity and sensitivity in both the original and validation cohorts. Because the 87-base-pair reads could not distinguish some IMGT-functional V segments, including TRBV6-2 and TRBV6-3, those segments were excluded. CMV serostatus was the only immune exposure information available for the cohort. An earlier analysis of approximately 570 of the donors showed that most TCR beta V segments appeared in productive rearrangements either about 87% or about 30% of the time, which broadly matched IMGT annotations. Correlated functional status among segregating V segments might be attributable to linkage disequilibrium, but an unknown experimental factor could not be ruled out. A cluster of highly shared sequence variants was judged likely to represent a technical artifact of the sequencing pipeline. According to a later genetic analysis, donors in an Asian-associated ancestry cluster had fewer N-insertions in productive TCRs than the approximately 650-donor mean. In vitro tests confirmed that a few of the cytomegalovirus-associated TCR beta chains recognize cytomegalovirus antigens. In the study, some 180 TCR beta chains were listed as associated with cytomegalovirus. A later analysis found that most CMV-associated TCR beta chains appeared HLA-restricted, with HLA associations seemingly driven largely by CMV exposure. Because counts were too low, roughly 16 rarely observed V segments, including chromosome 9 orphons, were left out of the earlier analysis of about 620 of the donors. Compared with equally common non-associated chains, HLA-associated TCR beta chains in a later analysis were more clonally expanded and had lower generation probabilities. Most TCR sequences were observed very rarely across donors, whereas some public TCRs were present in many individuals. The cohort was sequenced for TCR beta chains only, and without alpha or paired-chain data the features that could be detected were limited. The authors suggested that the approach could potentially be generalized to other disease states and immunological phenotypes. In a later analysis, several top co-occurrence clusters were reported to appear linked to parvovirus B19, influenza, CMV and Epstein-Barr virus. In a later analysis, TCR association rates were found to vary across HLA loci, with the most associated TCRs seen for DRB1 alleles and the fewest for HLA-C alleles. Because HLA typing was unavailable for some donors at each locus, only the typed subset was used in association tests. When HLA alleles, especially DR and DQ, strongly co-occurred, attributing TCR associations to individual alleles was difficult.

The sequenced sample consisted of PBMCs. The chain uses TRBV18 and TRBJ1-2, and perhaps TRBD1 as D gene, on 6 matching bases. This TCR was recovered from a man aged 25 to 40 in good health and CMV-seropositive. The CDR3 protein: CASSPTGGGSQYGYTF. The nucleotide sequence reads TGTGCCAGCTCACCAACTGGGGGGGGCTCACAGTATGGCTACACCTTC.